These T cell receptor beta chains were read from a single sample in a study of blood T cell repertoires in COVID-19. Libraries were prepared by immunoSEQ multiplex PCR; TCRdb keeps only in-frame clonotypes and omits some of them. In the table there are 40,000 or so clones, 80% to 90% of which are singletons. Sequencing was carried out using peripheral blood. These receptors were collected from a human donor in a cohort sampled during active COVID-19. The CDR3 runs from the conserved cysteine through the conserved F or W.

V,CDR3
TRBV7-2,CASSLVGSLAGADTQYF
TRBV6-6,CASSYADRVGEQYF
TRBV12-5,CASGLVRPSGGPMQYF
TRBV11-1,CASNRQGSGTEAFF
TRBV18,CASSPGEGVSYEQYF
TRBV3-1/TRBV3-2,CASSQDPWGSGGTDTQYF
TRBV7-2,CASSPGLATDTQYF
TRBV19,CASSFRGTNQPQHF
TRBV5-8,CASSSGRGAYEQYF
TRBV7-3,CASSLSAAAVSTDTQYF
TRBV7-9,CASSLDLQGYEQYF
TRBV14,CASSPIGQGVDEKLFF
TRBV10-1,CASSERTSGEQYF
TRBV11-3,CASSLDRGSGNMLGEQFF
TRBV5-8,CASSTRQGVGVRSPLHF
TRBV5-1,CASSPYPGTGGTDTQYF
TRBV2,CASSEDRVQQTQYF
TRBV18,CASSPRDREAFF
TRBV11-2,CASCLGGDTEAFF
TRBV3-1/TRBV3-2,CASSQDGRGGQETQYF
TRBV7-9,CASSRDARYNSPLHF
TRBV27,CASSTNGGWETQYF
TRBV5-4,CASSGDSLNEKLFF
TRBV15,CATSRESAGRPNNEQFF
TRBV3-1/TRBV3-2,CATKTAGGYTF
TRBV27,CASSLLEKLFF
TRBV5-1,CASSLVADQETQYF
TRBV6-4,CASSESYASTDTQYF
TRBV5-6,CASSFQGARDEQYF